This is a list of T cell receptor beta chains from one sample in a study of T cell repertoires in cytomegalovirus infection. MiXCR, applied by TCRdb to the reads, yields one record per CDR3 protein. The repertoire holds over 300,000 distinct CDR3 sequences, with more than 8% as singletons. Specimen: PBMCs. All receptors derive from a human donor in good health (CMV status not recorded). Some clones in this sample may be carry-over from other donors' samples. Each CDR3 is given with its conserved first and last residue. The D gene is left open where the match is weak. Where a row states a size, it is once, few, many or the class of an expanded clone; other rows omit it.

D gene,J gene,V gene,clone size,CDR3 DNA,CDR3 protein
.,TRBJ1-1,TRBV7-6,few,TGTGCCAGCAGCTTATCCGGCGTGACTGAAGCTTTCTTT,CASSLSGVTEAFF
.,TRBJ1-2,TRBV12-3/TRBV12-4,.,TGTGCCAGCGCAAGTGATAACTATGGCTACACCTTC,CASASDNYGYTF
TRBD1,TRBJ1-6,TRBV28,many,TGTGCCAGCAGTGCCGGACAGGATAATTCACCCCTCCACTTT,CASSAGQDNSPLHF
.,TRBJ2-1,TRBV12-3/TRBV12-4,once,TGTGCCAGCAGTTTATACAGAGGGAAGGGCAATGAGCAGTTCTTC,CASSLYRGKGNEQFF
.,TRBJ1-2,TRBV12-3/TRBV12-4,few,TGTGCCAGCCCTGGGACGGACTATGGCTACACCTTC,CASPGTDYGYTF
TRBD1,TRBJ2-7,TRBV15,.,TGTGCCACCAGCGCAGGGAGGACAGGGTCCTACGAGCAGTACTTC,CATSAGRTGSYEQYF
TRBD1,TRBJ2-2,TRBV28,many,TGTGCCACCCGGACAGGGCTGGAGCTGTTTTTT,CATRTGLELFF
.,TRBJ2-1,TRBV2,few,TGTGCCAGCAGCGGAAACAGGGCAATCCCTTCGTACAATGAGCAGTTCTTC,CASSGNRAIPSYNEQFF
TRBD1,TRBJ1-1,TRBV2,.,TGTGCCAGCAGTGGGGGACAGGGAGGCACTGAAGCTTTCTTT,CASSGGQGGTEAFF
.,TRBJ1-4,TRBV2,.,TGTGCCAGCAGCCGGCGACAGGACGGTGAAAAACTGTTTTTT,CASSRRQDGEKLFF
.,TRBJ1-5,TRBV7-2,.,TGTGCCAGCAGCCCCCGGGGGCGCGGGAGCAATCAGCCCCAGCATTTT,CASSPRGRGSNQPQHF
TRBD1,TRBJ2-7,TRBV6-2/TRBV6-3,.,TGTGCCAGCAGTTACTCCCCAAGGGACAGGGACGAGCAGTACTTC,CASSYSPRDRDEQYF
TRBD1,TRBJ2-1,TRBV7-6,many,TGTGCCAGCAGCGCCGGGACAGGGGATGAGCAGTTCTTC,CASSAGTGDEQFF
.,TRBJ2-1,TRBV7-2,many,TGTGCCAGCAGCTTTGGACCCAGCTCCTACAATGAGCAGTTCTTC,CASSFGPSSYNEQFF
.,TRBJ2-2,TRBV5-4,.,TGTGCCAGCAGCTTGTTAGCGGCCACCGGGGAGCTGTCTTTT,CASSLLAATGELSF
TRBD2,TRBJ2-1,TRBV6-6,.,TGTGCCAGCAGGACTAGCGGGAGGACCTACAATGAGCAGTTCTTC,CASRTSGRTYNEQFF
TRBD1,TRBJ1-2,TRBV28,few,TGTGCCAGCACCGTGACAGGGAATGGCTACACCTTC,CASTVTGNGYTF
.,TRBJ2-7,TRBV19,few,TGTGCCAGTAGTGCGGACGCCTACGAGCAGTACTTC,CASSADAYEQYF
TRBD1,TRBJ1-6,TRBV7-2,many,TGTGCCAGCAGCTTCCTTCTGGACAGGGTGTATAATTCACCCCTCCACTTT,CASSFLLDRVYNSPLHF
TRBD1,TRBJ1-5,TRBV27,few,TGTGCCAGCAGTTTATGGAGGGGGCAGGATCAGCCCCAGCATTTT,CASSLWRGQDQPQHF
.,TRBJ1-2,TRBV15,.,TGTGCCACCAGCGAAGGGAGGAACGGCCACACCTTC,CATSEGRNGHTF
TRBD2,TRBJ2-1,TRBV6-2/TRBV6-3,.,TGTGCCAGTCTAGCGGGAGGGTTTAATGAGCAGTTCTTC,CASLAGGFNEQFF
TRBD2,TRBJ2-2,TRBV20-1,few,TGCAGTGCTAGAGATACGACTAGCGGGGGGACCGGGGAGCTGTTTTTT,CSARDTTSGGTGELFF